A selection of T cell receptor beta chains follows, all from one sample in a study of blood T cell repertoires in COVID-19. Using immunoSEQ multiplex PCR, the repertoire was profiled, and TCRdb retains in-frame clones only, with some absent. This sample has 290,000 or so clones; approximately 89% occur once, and the top ten carry 2.2%. Sequencing input: peripheral blood. The receptor source for this set is a woman younger than 45 with COVID-19, enrolled during active disease. CDR3s include the opening cysteine and the closing phenylalanine or tryptophan. A D gene is named only where the DNA matches it firmly. Not all rows give a size; the values are once, few, many and, for expanded clones, a class.

clone_size: .
j_call: TRBJ1-2
v_call: TRBV19
d_call: .
cdr3_aa: CASQRTGNYGYTF
cdr3_nt: TGTGCCAGCCAAAGGACGGGAAACTATGGCTACACCTTC

clone_size: .
j_call: TRBJ2-7
v_call: TRBV7-9
d_call: TRBD1
cdr3_aa: CASSLGRGQTAYEQYF
cdr3_nt: TGTGCCAGCAGCTTGGGCAGGGGGCAAACCGCCTACGAGCAGTACTTC

clone_size: .
j_call: TRBJ1-1
v_call: TRBV18
d_call: .
cdr3_aa: CASSPQEDPNTEAFF
cdr3_nt: TGTGCCAGCTCACCGCAGGAAGATCCCAACACTGAAGCTTTCTTT

clone_size: .
j_call: TRBJ1-2
v_call: TRBV27
d_call: TRBD1
cdr3_aa: CASSSTRTGSDYGYTF
cdr3_nt: TGTGCCAGCAGTTCCACGAGGACAGGGAGTGACTATGGCTACACCTTC

clone_size: .
j_call: TRBJ2-5
v_call: TRBV7-9
d_call: .
cdr3_aa: CASSTWLAEPQETQYF
cdr3_nt: TGTGCCAGCAGCACCTGGTTAGCGGAGCCCCAAGAGACCCAGTACTTC

clone_size: .
j_call: TRBJ1-2
v_call: TRBV6-1
d_call: TRBD1
cdr3_aa: CASSETRTGDGYTF
cdr3_nt: TGTGCCAGCAGTGAAACACGGACAGGGGATGGCTACACCTTC

clone_size: once
j_call: TRBJ1-3
v_call: TRBV5-1
d_call: .
cdr3_aa: CASSLLQGDGSGNTIYF
cdr3_nt: TGCGCCAGCAGCTTGTTACAGGGAGACGGCTCTGGAAACACCATATATTTT

clone_size: .
j_call: TRBJ1-2
v_call: TRBV27
d_call: TRBD1
cdr3_aa: CASSSTGTGGVHGYTF
cdr3_nt: TGTGCCAGCAGTTCAACCGGGACAGGGGGAGTCCATGGCTACACCTTC

clone_size: .
j_call: TRBJ2-7
v_call: TRBV7-2
d_call: TRBD2
cdr3_aa: CASSSASGILPYEQYF
cdr3_nt: TGTGCCAGCAGTTCAGCTAGCGGGATCCTCCCCTACGAGCAGTACTTC

clone_size: .
j_call: TRBJ1-1
v_call: TRBV18
d_call: TRBD1
cdr3_aa: CASSPLDRGEAFF
cdr3_nt: TGTGCCAGCTCACCGCTCGACAGGGGTGAAGCTTTCTTT

clone_size: .
j_call: TRBJ2-3
v_call: TRBV6-5
d_call: TRBD2
cdr3_aa: CASRGLAGAADTQYF
cdr3_nt: TGTGCCAGCAGGGGACTAGCGGGAGCCGCAGATACGCAGTATTTT

clone_size: .
j_call: TRBJ1-5
v_call: TRBV27
d_call: .
cdr3_aa: CASSFSGSNQPQHF
cdr3_nt: TGTGCCAGCAGTTTTAGCGGAAGCAATCAGCCCCAGCATTTT

clone_size: .
j_call: TRBJ1-5
v_call: TRBV27
d_call: .
cdr3_aa: CASSPGGELAQHF
cdr3_nt: TGTGCCAGCAGCCCTGGGGGGGAGTTAGCCCAGCATTTT

clone_size: .
j_call: TRBJ1-5
v_call: TRBV30
d_call: .
cdr3_aa: CAWGDGSNQPQHF
cdr3_nt: TGTGCCTGGGGAGACGGTAGCAATCAGCCCCAGCATTTT

clone_size: .
j_call: TRBJ1-2
v_call: TRBV4-2
d_call: TRBD1
cdr3_aa: CASSQTGQGATYGYTF
cdr3_nt: TGTGCCAGCAGCCAAACCGGACAGGGGGCGACCTATGGCTACACCTTC

clone_size: .
j_call: TRBJ1-4
v_call: TRBV5-1
d_call: .
cdr3_aa: CASSSTALGEKLFF
cdr3_nt: TGCGCCAGCAGCTCGACAGCCTTAGGTGAAAAACTGTTTTTT

clone_size: .
j_call: TRBJ1-2
v_call: TRBV5-6
d_call: .
cdr3_aa: CASSPDGVYGYTF
cdr3_nt: TGTGCCAGCAGCCCGGACGGGGTTTATGGCTACACCTTC

clone_size: .
j_call: TRBJ2-2
v_call: TRBV9
d_call: .
cdr3_aa: CASSVGSGPGELFF
cdr3_nt: TGTGCCAGCAGCGTAGGATCTGGCCCCGGGGAGCTGTTTTTT

clone_size: once
j_call: TRBJ1-1
v_call: TRBV29-1
d_call: .
cdr3_aa: CSVEYLLGTEAFF
cdr3_nt: TGCAGCGTTGAGTATCTCCTCGGCACTGAAGCTTTCTTT

clone_size: .
j_call: TRBJ1-1
v_call: TRBV28
d_call: .
cdr3_aa: CASSLSKSGNTEAFF
cdr3_nt: TGTGCCAGCAGTTTATCGAAGTCGGGAAACACTGAAGCTTTCTTT

clone_size: once
j_call: TRBJ1-1
v_call: TRBV29-1
d_call: .
cdr3_aa: CSVEMAMGNTEAFF
cdr3_nt: TGCAGCGTGGAGATGGCGATGGGGAACACTGAAGCTTTCTTT

clone_size: .
j_call: TRBJ2-7
v_call: TRBV6-6
d_call: TRBD1
cdr3_aa: CASSYGTGRTYEQYF
cdr3_nt: TGTGCCAGCAGTTATGGGACAGGGAGAACCTACGAGCAGTACTTC

clone_size: .
j_call: TRBJ2-1
v_call: TRBV5-3
d_call: .
cdr3_aa: CARSPSRTYYNEQFF
cdr3_nt: TGTGCCAGAAGCCCGAGCCGGACTTACTACAATGAGCAGTTCTTC

clone_size: .
j_call: TRBJ1-1
v_call: TRBV5-5
d_call: .
cdr3_aa: CASSLAGRGAGTEAFF
cdr3_nt: TGTGCCAGCAGCTTGGCCGGGAGGGGGGCAGGGACTGAAGCTTTCTTT

clone_size: .
j_call: TRBJ1-2
v_call: TRBV6-5
d_call: TRBD1
cdr3_aa: CASSYAPGQGGYGYTF
cdr3_nt: TGTGCCAGCAGTTACGCACCGGGACAGGGCGGCTATGGCTACACCTTC

clone_size: .
j_call: TRBJ2-1
v_call: TRBV7-2
d_call: TRBD2
cdr3_aa: CASSQGGTSGTNEQFF
cdr3_nt: TGTGCCAGCAGCCAAGGTGGGACTAGCGGCACCAATGAGCAGTTCTTC

clone_size: once
j_call: TRBJ2-7
v_call: TRBV28
d_call: TRBD1
cdr3_aa: CASSSLGTGALYEQYF
cdr3_nt: TGTGCCAGCAGTTCCCTCGGGACAGGGGCCCTCTACGAGCAGTACTTC

clone_size: .
j_call: TRBJ1-5
v_call: TRBV3-1/TRBV3-2
d_call: .
cdr3_aa: CASSQGRDKPQHF
cdr3_nt: TGTGCCAGCAGCCAAGGAAGGGACAAGCCCCAGCATTTT

clone_size: .
j_call: TRBJ2-1
v_call: TRBV18
d_call: .
cdr3_aa: CASSPALAEGNEQFF
cdr3_nt: TGTGCCAGCTCACCTGCCTTGGCGGAGGGGAATGAGCAGTTCTTC

clone_size: .
j_call: TRBJ2-1
v_call: TRBV12-3/TRBV12-4
d_call: TRBD2
cdr3_aa: CASSLGTSREQFF
cdr3_nt: TGTGCCAGCAGTTTGGGGACTAGCCGTGAGCAGTTCTTC

clone_size: .
j_call: TRBJ2-7
v_call: TRBV19
d_call: .
cdr3_aa: CASSIDLSSYEQYF
cdr3_nt: TGTGCCAGTAGTATAGACTTGAGCTCCTACGAGCAGTACTTC

clone_size: .
j_call: TRBJ2-2
v_call: TRBV19
d_call: TRBD2
cdr3_aa: CASSIGWASGDTGELFF
cdr3_nt: TGTGCCAGTAGTATAGGGTGGGCTAGCGGGGACACCGGGGAGCTGTTTTTT

clone_size: .
j_call: TRBJ1-6
v_call: TRBV2
d_call: .
cdr3_aa: CASSDWQGGRRLSPLHF
cdr3_nt: TGTGCCAGCAGTGATTGGCAGGGAGGGAGGAGGCTTTCACCCCTCCACTTT

clone_size: .
j_call: TRBJ2-2
v_call: TRBV7-3
d_call: .
cdr3_aa: CASSFGGLGELFF
cdr3_nt: TGTGCCAGCAGCTTCGGGGGTTTGGGGGAGCTGTTTTTT

clone_size: .
j_call: TRBJ2-7
v_call: TRBV5-4
d_call: TRBD2
cdr3_aa: CASSYGEGGEQYF
cdr3_nt: TGTGCCAGCAGCTACGGGGAGGGCGGCGAGCAGTACTTC

clone_size: .
j_call: TRBJ2-1
v_call: TRBV5-1
d_call: TRBD1
cdr3_aa: CASSPTGASYNEQFF
cdr3_nt: TGCGCCAGCAGCCCGACAGGGGCGTCCTACAATGAGCAGTTCTTC

clone_size: once
j_call: TRBJ2-3
v_call: TRBV7-6
d_call: TRBD2
cdr3_aa: CASSPYTSGGTDTQYF
cdr3_nt: TGTGCCAGCAGCCCATACACTAGCGGGGGCACAGATACGCAGTATTTT

clone_size: many
j_call: TRBJ1-2
v_call: TRBV3-1/TRBV3-2
d_call: .
cdr3_aa: CASSPTANYGYTF
cdr3_nt: TGTGCCAGCAGCCCCACGGCTAACTATGGCTACACCTTC

clone_size: .
j_call: TRBJ2-2
v_call: TRBV11-1
d_call: TRBD2
cdr3_aa: CASTPKRGEGELFF
cdr3_nt: TGTGCCAGCACCCCTAAACGGGGGGAGGGGGAGCTGTTTTTT

clone_size: few
j_call: TRBJ2-5
v_call: TRBV7-9
d_call: .
cdr3_aa: CASSRTRDQETQYF
cdr3_nt: TGTGCCAGCAGTCGAACCCGGGACCAAGAGACCCAGTACTTC

clone_size: .
j_call: TRBJ1-1
v_call: TRBV10-3
d_call: .
cdr3_aa: CAISEQGYTEAFF
cdr3_nt: TGTGCCATCAGTGAGCAGGGATACACTGAAGCTTTCTTT

clone_size: .
j_call: TRBJ1-1
v_call: TRBV7-3
d_call: .
cdr3_aa: CASSHGQIMNTEAFF
cdr3_nt: TGTGCCAGCAGCCACGGACAGATCATGAACACTGAAGCTTTCTTT

clone_size: .
j_call: TRBJ1-2
v_call: TRBV2
d_call: .
cdr3_aa: CASSDVGERGYTF
cdr3_nt: TGTGCCAGCAGTGATGTAGGGGAACGTGGCTACACCTTC

clone_size: .
j_call: TRBJ2-1
v_call: TRBV10-2
d_call: TRBD2
cdr3_aa: CASLLAGSYNEQFF
cdr3_nt: TGCGCCAGCCTACTAGCGGGATCCTACAATGAGCAGTTCTTC

clone_size: few
j_call: TRBJ2-7
v_call: TRBV5-1
d_call: .
cdr3_aa: CASSLNEGGSYEQYF
cdr3_nt: TGCGCCAGCAGCTTGAACGAAGGGGGCTCCTACGAGCAGTACTTC

clone_size: .
j_call: TRBJ1-6
v_call: TRBV11-2
d_call: .
cdr3_aa: CASSAGSPLHF
cdr3_nt: TGTGCCAGCAGCGCGGGGTCACCCCTCCACTTT

clone_size: once
j_call: TRBJ1-5
v_call: TRBV19
d_call: .
cdr3_aa: CASSVPWAPTFGSNQPQHF
cdr3_nt: TGTGCCAGTAGTGTACCATGGGCACCTACATTTGGTAGCAATCAGCCCCAGCATTTT

clone_size: few
j_call: TRBJ1-2
v_call: TRBV30
d_call: .
cdr3_aa: CAWSGENPGWGYGYTF
cdr3_nt: TGTGCCTGGAGCGGGGAGAACCCCGGGTGGGGATATGGCTACACCTTC

clone_size: .
j_call: TRBJ2-5
v_call: TRBV4-2
d_call: .
cdr3_aa: CASSQDTRLSRGETQYF
cdr3_nt: TGTGCCAGCAGCCAAGATACGCGGTTGAGCCGGGGAGAGACCCAGTACTTC

clone_size: .
j_call: TRBJ2-5
v_call: TRBV24-1
d_call: TRBD1
cdr3_aa: CATSDSRDQGARETQYF
cdr3_nt: TGTGCCACCAGTGATTCCCGGGACCAGGGGGCACGGGAGACCCAGTACTTC

clone_size: .
j_call: TRBJ1-2
v_call: TRBV4-1
d_call: TRBD1
cdr3_aa: CASSQAPGTGGVDGYTF
cdr3_nt: TGCGCCAGCAGCCAAGCCCCCGGGACAGGGGGAGTCGATGGCTACACCTTC

clone_size: .
j_call: TRBJ2-7
v_call: TRBV29-1
d_call: TRBD2
cdr3_aa: CSGALAGGSYEQYF
cdr3_nt: TGCAGCGGTGCACTAGCGGGAGGCTCCTACGAGCAGTACTTC

clone_size: .
j_call: TRBJ2-3
v_call: TRBV19
d_call: TRBD1
cdr3_aa: CASSRDRDRTSDTQYF
cdr3_nt: TGTGCCAGTAGTAGAGACCGGGACAGGACTTCAGATACGCAGTATTTT

clone_size: .
j_call: TRBJ1-1
v_call: TRBV6-5
d_call: .
cdr3_aa: CASSSTLNTEAFF
cdr3_nt: TGTGCCAGCAGCTCAACACTGAACACTGAAGCTTTCTTT

clone_size: .
j_call: TRBJ2-6
v_call: TRBV29-1
d_call: TRBD1
cdr3_aa: CSVEGGQGTTSGANVLTF
cdr3_nt: TGCAGCGTTGAAGGCGGACAGGGTACCACCTCTGGGGCCAACGTCCTGACTTTC